The 12 T cell receptor beta chains presented below share a single source sample, sequenced in a study of CD4 T cells in relation to SARS-CoV-2 and coronaviruses. Unexposed donor CD4+ T cells date from about 2011-2019, before the COVID-19 pandemic. After ten to eleven days of culture, CD4+ T cells were isolated. Profiling relied on immunoSEQ multiplex PCR, and the TCRdb table lists in-frame clones only, not all of them. This table holds approximately 27,000 clones, roughly 71% found once. These receptors lack a known antigen. The sequenced sample was CD4+ T cells from PBMCs, cultured in vitro. The receptor source for this set is a human donor in good health.

This chain joins TRBV7-2 and TRBJ1-2, with D uncertain. Germline lookup yields CDR1 SGHTA and CDR2 FQGNSA. This CDR3 contains 14 residues. Trimming pared 3 bases from V and 7 bases from J, leaving 15 bases between. The CDR3 here is CASSFTTVSGGYTF. In DNA, the CDR3 is TGTGCCAGCAGCTTCACAACGGTGTCCGGTGGCTACACCTTC.

The chain links TRBV6-6 to TRBJ1-2, with 12 bases identical to TRBD1. With V trimmed by 5 bases and J by 5 bases, 15 bases remained unmatched. Germline-derived CDR1 and CDR2 are MNHNY and SVGAGI (reference sequence). The CDR3 runs to 18 residues. CDR3: CASSPLWGQGALRYGYTF. The CDR3, as DNA: TGTGCCAGCAGTCCCCTGTGGGGACAGGGGGCGTTGAGATATGGCTACACCTTC.

This clone was found a few times. This sequence joins TRBV29-1 and TRBJ1-6; 8 bases align to TRBD1. The CDR3 spans 14 residues. With V trimmed by 5 bases and J by 7 bases, 7 bases remained unmatched. Germline lookup yields CDR1 SQVTM and CDR2 ANQGSEA. Here the CDR3 reads CSVRQGADNSPLHF. CDR3 bases: TGCAGCGTTCGGCAGGGGGCGGACAATTCACCCCTCCACTTT. The full variable domain, completed using reference TRBV29-1 and TRBJ1-6, is SAVISQKPSRDICQRGTSLTIQCQVDSQVTMMFWYRQQPGQSLTLIATANQGSEATYESGFVIDKFPISRPNLTFSTLTVSNMSPEDSSIYLCSVRQGADNSPLHFGNGTRLTVT.

There are a few counts of this clone. V gene TRBV5-1 combines with J gene TRBJ1-6; TRBD1 matches 10 bases. Losses at the gene ends were 5 bases for V and 8 bases for J; bases not matched to a gene: 4. The length of the CDR3 is 14 residues. Germline lookup yields CDR1 SGHRS and CDR2 YFSETQ. The DNA for the CDR3 is TGCGCCAGCAGTCTTGACAGGGGGCATTCACCCCTCCACTTT. It yields the protein CASSLDRGHSPLHF.

The chain links TRBV14 to TRBJ2-5; TRBD1 matches 7 bases. Germline CDR1 reads SGHDN; CDR2 reads FVKESK. J was trimmed by 4 bases and V by 1 base; bases with no gene match: 3. CDR3 length: 14 amino acids. The chain's CDR3 is CASSQVTGIETQYF. Here the CDR3 DNA reads TGTGCCAGCAGCCAAGTGACAGGGATAGAGACCCAGTACTTC.

The J gene is TRBJ2-7, the V gene TRBV29-1; the D call may be TRBD1 or TRBD2 (5 bases each). The ends were cut back, 5 bases at V and 6 bases at J, with 20 bases in the middle. CDR3 length equals 14 residues. Germline loops: CDR1 SQVTM, CDR2 ANQGSEA. CDR3 sequence (DNA): TGCAGCGTTCCACCCCCGGGACGGGATTGCGAGCAGTACTTC. Amino acids: CSVPPPGRDCEQYF.

The CDR3 DNA reads as TGCGCCAGCAGCCCTCAGGGATCCCTAGCCAAAAACATTCAGTACTTC. Its protein product is CASSPQGSLAKNIQYF. The chain joins TRBV5-1 to TRBJ2-4; possibly TRBD1 for D (5 bases). Per the germline V gene, CDR1 is SGHRS and CDR2 is YFSETQ. The ends were cut back, 4 bases at V and 0 bases at J, with 14 bases in the middle. CDR3 size: 16 residues.

V usage is TRBV6-5 and J usage is TRBJ1-2, with D uncertain. Trimming shortened V by 4 bases and J by 5 bases, and 17 bases separated the two germline ends. This CDR3 has 15 residues. The germline V gene encodes CDR1 MNHEY and CDR2 SVGAGI. The CDR3 region has the DNA TGTGCCAGCAGTTCCCCCGGGAGGAGTACTTATGGCTACACCTTC. Translation: CASSSPGRSTYGYTF.

The chain links TRBV6-2 or TRBV6-3 to TRBJ1-2; tentatively, D is TRBD1 (5 bases). The V end lost 6 bases, the J end lost 2 bases, and 13 bases lay between the germline ends. This CDR3 has 14 amino acids. CDR1 MNHEY and CDR2 SVGEGT come from the germline V gene. This chain's CDR3 is CASSRDSANYGYTF. The CDR3 DNA sequence: TGTGCCAGCAGCCGGGACTCGGCCAACTATGGCTACACCTTC.

The J gene is TRBJ2-1, the V gene TRBV11-2, with 16 bases aligning to TRBD2. This CDR3 region has 18 residues. Looked up from germline, CDR1 is SGHAT and CDR2 is FQNNGV. V lost 5 bases and J lost 7; bases outside the gene matches: 11. CDR3 sequence: CASSPGTSGRARRNEQFF. CDR3 sequence (DNA): TGTGCCAGCAGCCCCGGGACTAGCGGGAGGGCCCGCCGAAATGAGCAGTTCTTC.

This chain links TRBV5-6 with TRBJ1-1, with D possibly matching TRBD1 (6 bases). V shed 5 bases and J shed 4 bases, with 12 bases lying between them. Germline CDR1 reads SGHDT; CDR2 reads YYEEEE. This CDR3 is built from 13 residues. The CDR3 DNA reads as TGTGCCAGCAGGTATACAGGGAGCACTGAAGCTTTCTTT. It encodes CASRYTGSTEAFF.

The rearrangement links TRBV18 to TRBJ2-7; 12 bases agree with TRBD1. Trimming took 2 bases from V and 6 from J; bases not matched to a gene: 5. From germline, CDR1 is KGHSH and CDR2 LQKENI. The CDR3 has 15 residues. The DNA for the CDR3 is TGTGCCAGCTCACCATCCGGGACAGGGGGCCTCGAGCAGTACTTC. Amino acid sequence: CASSPSGTGGLEQYF.